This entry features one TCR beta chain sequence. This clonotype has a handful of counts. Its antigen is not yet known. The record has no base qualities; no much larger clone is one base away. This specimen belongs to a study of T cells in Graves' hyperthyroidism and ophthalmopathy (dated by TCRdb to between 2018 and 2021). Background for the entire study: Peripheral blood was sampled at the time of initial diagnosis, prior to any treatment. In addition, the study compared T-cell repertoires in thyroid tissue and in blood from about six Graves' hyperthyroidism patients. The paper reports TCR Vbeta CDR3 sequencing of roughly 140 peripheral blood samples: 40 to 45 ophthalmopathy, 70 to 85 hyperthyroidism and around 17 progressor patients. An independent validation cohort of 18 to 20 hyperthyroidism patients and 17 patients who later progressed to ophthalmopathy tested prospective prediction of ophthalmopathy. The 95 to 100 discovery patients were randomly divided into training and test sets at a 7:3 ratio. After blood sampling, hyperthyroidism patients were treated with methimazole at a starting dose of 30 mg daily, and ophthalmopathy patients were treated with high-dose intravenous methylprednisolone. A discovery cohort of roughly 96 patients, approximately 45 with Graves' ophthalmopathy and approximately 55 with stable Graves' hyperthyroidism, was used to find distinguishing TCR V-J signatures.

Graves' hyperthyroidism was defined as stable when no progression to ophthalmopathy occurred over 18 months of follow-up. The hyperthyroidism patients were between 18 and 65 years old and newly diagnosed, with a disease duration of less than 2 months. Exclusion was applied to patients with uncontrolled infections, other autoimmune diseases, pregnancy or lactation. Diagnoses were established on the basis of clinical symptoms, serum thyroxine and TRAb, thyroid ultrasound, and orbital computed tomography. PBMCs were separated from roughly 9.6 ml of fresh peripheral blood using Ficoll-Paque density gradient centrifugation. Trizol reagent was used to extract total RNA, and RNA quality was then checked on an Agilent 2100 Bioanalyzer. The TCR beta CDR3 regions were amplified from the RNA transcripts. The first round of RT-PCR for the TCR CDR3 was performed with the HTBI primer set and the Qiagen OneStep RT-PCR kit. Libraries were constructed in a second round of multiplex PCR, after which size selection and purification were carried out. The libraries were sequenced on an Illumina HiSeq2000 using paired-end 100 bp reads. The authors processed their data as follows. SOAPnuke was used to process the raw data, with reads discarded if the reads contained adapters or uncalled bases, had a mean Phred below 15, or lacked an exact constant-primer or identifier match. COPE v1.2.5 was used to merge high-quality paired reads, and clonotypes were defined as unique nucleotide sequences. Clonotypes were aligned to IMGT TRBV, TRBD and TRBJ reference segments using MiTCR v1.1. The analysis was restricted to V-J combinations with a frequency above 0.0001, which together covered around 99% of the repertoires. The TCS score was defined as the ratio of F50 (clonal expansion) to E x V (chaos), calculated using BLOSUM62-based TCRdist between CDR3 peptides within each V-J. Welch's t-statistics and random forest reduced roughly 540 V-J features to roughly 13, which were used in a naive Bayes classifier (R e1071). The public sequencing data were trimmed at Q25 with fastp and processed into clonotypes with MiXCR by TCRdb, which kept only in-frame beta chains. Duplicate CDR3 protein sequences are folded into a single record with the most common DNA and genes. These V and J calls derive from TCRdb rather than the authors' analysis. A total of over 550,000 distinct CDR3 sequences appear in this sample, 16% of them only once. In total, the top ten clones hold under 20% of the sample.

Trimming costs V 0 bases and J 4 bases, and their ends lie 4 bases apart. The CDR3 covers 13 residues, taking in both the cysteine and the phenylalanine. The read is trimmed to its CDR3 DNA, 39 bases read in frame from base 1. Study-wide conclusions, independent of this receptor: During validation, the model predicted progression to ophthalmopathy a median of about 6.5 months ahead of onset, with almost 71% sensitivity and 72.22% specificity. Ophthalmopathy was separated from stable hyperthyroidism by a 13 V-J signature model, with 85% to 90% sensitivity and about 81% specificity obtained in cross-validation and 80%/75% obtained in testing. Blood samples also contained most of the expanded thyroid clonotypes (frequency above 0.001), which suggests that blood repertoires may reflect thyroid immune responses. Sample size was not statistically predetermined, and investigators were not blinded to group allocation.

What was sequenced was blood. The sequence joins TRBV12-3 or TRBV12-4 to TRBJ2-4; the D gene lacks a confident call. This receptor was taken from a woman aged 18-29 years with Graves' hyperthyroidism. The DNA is TGTGCCAGCAGTTTAGCGGTTAAAAACATTCAGTACTTC. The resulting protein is CASSLAVKNIQYF.